The 2 T cell receptor beta chains below come from one sample, sequenced in a study of blood T cell repertoires in COVID-19. Produced via immunoSEQ multiplex PCR; TCRdb's table is partial and in-frame only. The table has about 140,000 clones, around 90% seen once. The sequenced material came from peripheral blood. The origin of the receptors is an elderly woman with acute or convalescent COVID-19.

J is TRBJ1-4 and V is TRBV4-3, with D possibly TRBD1 on 5 matching bases. The germline V gene has CDR1 LGHNA and CDR2 YSLEER. The CDR3 has 16 amino acids. V dropped 0 bases and J dropped 8 bases, with 16 bases sitting between them. This CDR3 is CASSQDRRQGGEKLFF. CDR3 coding DNA: TGCGCCAGCAGCCAAGATCGTCGGCAGGGCGGCGAAAAACTGTTTTTT.

J is TRBJ2-2 and V is TRBV5-1, with TRBD1 matching over 10 bases. Germline CDR1 reads SGHRS; CDR2 reads YFSETQ. This CDR3 has 14 amino acids. The ends lost 4 bases at V and 6 bases at J; junction bases unmatched: 3. CDR3 sequence reads: CASSGQGVSGELFF. The CDR3 coding sequence is TGCGCCAGCAGCGGACAGGGGGTATCCGGGGAGCTGTTTTTT.